Listed below are T cell receptor beta chains from one sample, sequenced in a study of identical twins. Via MiXCR, TCRdb re-called the 5' RACE reads, giving one row per CDR3 protein. This sample has about 700,000 distinct CDR3 sequences, with around 5.7% found just once. Sequencing used naive T cells sorted from blood. These TCRs come from a man between 18 and 29 years old in good health. Each CDR3 is given with its conserved first and last residue. D genes are given only for firm matches. Rows give clone size only sometimes, using once, few, many, or a class for an expanded clone.

clone_size,v_call,d_call,j_call,cdr3_aa,cdr3_nt
-,TRBV20-1,-,TRBJ2-5,CSVVRVGRGQETQYF,TGCAGTGTCGTAAGGGTGGGGCGGGGTCAAGAGACCCAGTACTTC
few,TRBV24-1,-,TRBJ2-6,CATSDRDFLSGANVLTF,TGTGCCACCAGTGATCGGGACTTCCTCTCTGGGGCCAACGTCCTGACTTTC
-,TRBV11-1,TRBD2,TRBJ2-3,CASSSLPGQGRLAGEGDTQYF,TGTGCCAGCAGCTCGTTACCGGGACAGGGGAGACTAGCGGGAGAAGGAGATACGCAGTATTTT
many,TRBV4-1,-,TRBJ1-4,CASSQLQGDEKLFF,TGCGCCAGCAGCCAACTACAGGGTGATGAAAAACTGTTTTTT
once,TRBV29-1,-,TRBJ2-5,CSGKGRFQETQYF,TGCAGCGGGAAAGGGCGGTTCCAAGAGACCCAGTACTTC
few,TRBV10-1,-,TRBJ2-5,CASSESVPLGETQYF,TGCGCCAGCAGTGAGTCAGTCCCACTGGGAGAGACCCAGTACTTC
-,TRBV15,TRBD1,TRBJ1-2,CATSLTTGDGGYTF,TGTGCCACCAGCCTTACAACAGGGGATGGCGGCTACACCTTC
many,TRBV5-1,-,TRBJ1-5,CASSWDQPQHF,TGCGCCAGCAGCTGGGATCAGCCCCAGCATTTT
-,TRBV14,TRBD1,TRBJ2-3,CASSQLQGVQQYF,TGTGCCAGCAGCCAATTACAGGGGGTACAGCAGTATTTT
-,TRBV7-9,TRBD2,TRBJ2-1,CASSLALSSREGREQFF,TGTGCCAGCAGCTTAGCCCTTTCTTCGCGGGAGGGCAGGGAGCAGTTCTTC
many,TRBV10-3,-,TRBJ2-3,CAIRGRGNTDTQYF,TGTGCCATCAGGGGCAGGGGAAACACAGATACGCAGTATTTT
-,TRBV10-3,-,TRBJ2-5,CAIRGLQGETQYF,TGTGCCATCAGGGGCCTGCAGGGGGAGACCCAGTACTTC
few,TRBV27,-,TRBJ1-5,CASSPQGAQPQHF,TGTGCCAGCAGTCCACAGGGAGCTCAGCCCCAGCATTTT
-,TRBV5-6,-,TRBJ2-1,CASQAEGAFYEQFF,TGTGCCAGCCAGGCGGAGGGGGCCTTTTATGAGCAGTTCTTC
few,TRBV5-6,-,TRBJ2-1,CASSSRAWSYNEQFF,TGTGCCAGCAGCTCGCGGGCTTGGTCCTACAATGAGCAGTTCTTC
many,TRBV15,-,TRBJ2-1,CATSPGPGTVSYNEQFF,TGTGCCACCAGCCCGGGCCCCGGGACCGTCTCCTACAATGAGCAGTTCTTC
few,TRBV18,-,TRBJ1-1,CASSPLVAGNTEAFF,TGTGCCAGCTCACCCCTAGTAGCCGGGAACACTGAAGCTTTCTTT
many,TRBV20-1,-,TRBJ2-1,CSARDRDTYNEQFF,TGCAGTGCTAGAGACAGGGACACCTACAATGAGCAGTTCTTC
many,TRBV20-1,-,TRBJ2-1,CSARPSGGDYNEQFF,TGCAGTGCCAGACCATCGGGCGGGGACTACAATGAGCAGTTCTTC
few,TRBV20-1,-,TRBJ1-5,CSARNRAYPLLPQHF,TGCAGTGCTAGAAACAGGGCCTACCCGTTATTGCCCCAGCATTTT
many,TRBV11-2,-,TRBJ1-1,CASSPYRGDTEAFF,TGTGCCAGCAGCCCCTATCGGGGGGACACTGAAGCTTTCTTT
many,TRBV6-2/TRBV6-3,-,TRBJ2-7,CASSLPGRRDNEQYF,TGTGCCAGCAGTCTTCCCGGGAGAAGGGATAACGAGCAGTACTTC